The source of this TCR beta chain is a study of metastatic and nonmetastatic thyroid tumors. Turning to the study itself: Repertoire comparison spanned blood and tumor or nodule tissue of malignant and benign thyroid patients.

CDR1 is GTSNPN and CDR2 is SVGIG in the germline V gene (reference sequence). Trimming took 0 bases from V and 3 from J; bases not matched to a gene: 9. The CDR3 has 16 residues. Until they underwent thyroid surgery, no patient had received any treatment. TCRdb re-called the PCR reads via MiXCR. The data show tens of thousands of clones, 15% to 20% seen once. This clone was found many times. The receptor's source is a male donor with papillary thyroid cancer or a benign thyroid nodule (not recorded which). Some clones in this sample may be carry-over from other donors' samples. Sequencing was done on a sample of blood. The chain carries TRBV30 and TRBJ2-5; 8 nucleotides line up with TRBD2. CDR3 nucleotides: TGTGCCTGGAGTGTAAGTCTAGGAGCGGGAGAAGAGACCCAGTACTTC. Amino acids: CAWSVSLGAGEETQYF.